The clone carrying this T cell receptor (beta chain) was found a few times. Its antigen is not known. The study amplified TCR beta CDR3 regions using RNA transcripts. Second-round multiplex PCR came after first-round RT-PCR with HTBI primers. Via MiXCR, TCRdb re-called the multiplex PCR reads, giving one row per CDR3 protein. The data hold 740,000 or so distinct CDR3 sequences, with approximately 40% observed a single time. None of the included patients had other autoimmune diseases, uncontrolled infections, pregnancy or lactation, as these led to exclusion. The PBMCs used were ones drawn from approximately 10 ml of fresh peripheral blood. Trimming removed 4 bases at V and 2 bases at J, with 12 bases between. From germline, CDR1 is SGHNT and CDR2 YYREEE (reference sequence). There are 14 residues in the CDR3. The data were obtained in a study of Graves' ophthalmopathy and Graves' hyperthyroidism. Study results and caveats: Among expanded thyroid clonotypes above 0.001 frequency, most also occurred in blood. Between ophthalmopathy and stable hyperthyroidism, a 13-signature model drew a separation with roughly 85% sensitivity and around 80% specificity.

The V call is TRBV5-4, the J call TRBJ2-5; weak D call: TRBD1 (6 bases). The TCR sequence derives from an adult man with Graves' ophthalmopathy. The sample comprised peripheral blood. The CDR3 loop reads CASSLRDTQETQYF. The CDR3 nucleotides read TGTGCCAGCAGCCTCCGGGACACTCAAGAGACCCAGTACTTC.